The rows below give T cell receptor beta chains drawn from one sample of a study of shared T cell receptors in the human thymus. Produced via immunoSEQ multiplex PCR; TCRdb's table is partial and in-frame only. The sample shows about 660,000 clones, around 87% of them seen only once. A further study also used this sample, focusing on human thymus T cells.

The sequenced sample was thymocytes. The receptors here all came from a boy younger than two with a congenital heart defect. The CDR3 runs from the conserved cysteine through the conserved F or W. The order of the fields is V gene, CDR3 protein.

TRBV7-9 | CASSSDDLEKLFF
TRBV4-1 | CASSPRDRQNQPQHF
TRBV11-2 | CASIVTSGVHREQYF
TRBV4-3 | CASSGGGHLNYGYTF
TRBV29-1 | CSAGTGDNQPQHF
TRBV5-8 | CASPAGGELFF
TRBV27 | CASSPLGGGFYEQYF
TRBV2 | CASWGHSNTGELFF
TRBV28 | CASSFRGGEYGYTF
TRBV15 | CATSRVASGNTGELFF
TRBV5-1 | CASSDLTDTRSGANVLTF
TRBV7-9 | CASSRRGEPYGYTF
TRBV16 | CASSLAYTGLAGDEQYF
TRBV5-1 | CASSTGQNTGELFF
TRBV27 | CASSLRRPGGTANEKLFF
TRBV9 | CASSVTGIYTDTQYF
TRBV29-1 | CSVEDPAGRSEKLFF
TRBV12-5 | CASGLVASASGNVSYEQYF
TRBV30 | CAWKPEGVYSPLHF
TRBV19 | CASRPTGTYNEQFF
TRBV23-1 | CASSLKDGSQPQHF
TRBV10-2 | CASSVGRVVGGELFF
TRBV28 | CASSTAEVPRQGPNTEAFF
TRBV14 | CASSQGIRTTTDTQYF
TRBV15 | CATSSTDQAGLNEQFF
TRBV27 | CASGTGGSNYGYTF
TRBV30 | CAWTTSSVGDEQFF
TRBV10-3 | CATRDRGNTGANVLTF
TRBV13 | CASSQVRCGRVSNTGELFF
TRBV28 | CASSSHIRQAVYGYTF
TRBV5-4 | CASSLADRGNTEAFF
TRBV18 | CASSPVRSGSKSSTDTQYF
TRBV5-6 | CASRPRQGALDEQYF
TRBV4-1 | CASSLEDSNNEQFF
TRBV5-1 | CASPSPKAGFPSSYNEQFF
TRBV6-5 | CASSPDRENGYTF
TRBV4-2 | CASSQDRDRNIQYF
TRBV7-9 | CASSLGFGFRGSYEQYF
TRBV5-4 | CASSSIAGEGEQYF
TRBV5-1 | CASSLAGEKLFF
TRBV4-3 | CASSQAIAGVETKNIQYF
TRBV10-3 | CAILSYDRVGSPLHF
TRBV28 | CASSLPEEGSNTEAFF
TRBV6-1 | CASSELWASGQETQYF
TRBV9 | CASSVALAESSYNEQFF